These T cell receptor beta chains were read from a single sample in a study of blood T cell repertoires in COVID-19. Measured with immunoSEQ multiplex PCR; TCRdb has only the in-frame clones, and not every one. The table records 190,000 or so clones, 70% to 85% of them present only once. The sample consisted of peripheral blood. These receptor sequences come from a woman of 80 years or more with acute or convalescent COVID-19. Both conserved end residues are part of each CDR3.

V gene | CDR3 protein
TRBV5-1 | CASSPTGGRAQPQHF
TRBV10-3 | CAISPGGALNTEAFF
TRBV7-2 | CASSLEGGGRYEQYF
TRBV19 | CASSAGTGDTEAFF
TRBV30 | CAWRPGEKLFF
TRBV29-1 | CSVLTGGGKLYGYTF
TRBV25-1 | CASSEYSRLNSPLHF
TRBV30 | CAWSVRGINSYEQYF
TRBV7-8 | CASNPYRDTEAFF
TRBV10-3 | CAIATDMNTEAFF
TRBV19 | CASSNARAYNQPQHF
TRBV18 | CASSPRGLNTGELFF
TRBV5-1 | CASSLVLARNNEQFF
TRBV19 | CASTPTGGDSPLHF
TRBV4-1 | CASSQPNRGRLTSDNEQFF
TRBV11-2 | CASSSTANTEAFF
TRBV29-1 | CSVTDSQETQYF
TRBV4-3 | CASSPLGQGEAFF
TRBV5-1 | CASERAGANTGELFF
TRBV19 | CAIKTGDRGKNIQYF
TRBV27 | CASSVLAGGSNEQFF
TRBV3-1/TRBV3-2 | CASSLGTGNQPQHF
TRBV9 | CASSETSGGLFTDTQYF
TRBV7-2 | CASSPDRGGYGYTF
TRBV20-1 | CSVGGYEQYF
TRBV2 | CASIRDSSIMNTEAFF
TRBV6-2/TRBV6-3 | CASSYSGEGYQPQHF
TRBV9 | CASSTTGTGNTEAFF
TRBV24-1 | CATSDDSDTQYF
TRBV12-5 | CASGLSGQPQHF
TRBV5-1 | CASSLGQGNYGYTF
TRBV7-2 | CASSRGLAGEGELFF
TRBV5-4 | CASSFAGGLSYEQYF
TRBV3-1/TRBV3-2 | CASSPSGGGSSYEQYF
TRBV29-1 | CSAWTLQGYEKLFF
TRBV6-4 | CASRRDAATGEAFF
TRBV10-2 | CASSGGNEQFF
TRBV7-8 | CASSSRTIDTQYF
TRBV6-2/TRBV6-3 | CASSTGQYASTDTQYF
TRBV30 | CAWSFEISYEQYF